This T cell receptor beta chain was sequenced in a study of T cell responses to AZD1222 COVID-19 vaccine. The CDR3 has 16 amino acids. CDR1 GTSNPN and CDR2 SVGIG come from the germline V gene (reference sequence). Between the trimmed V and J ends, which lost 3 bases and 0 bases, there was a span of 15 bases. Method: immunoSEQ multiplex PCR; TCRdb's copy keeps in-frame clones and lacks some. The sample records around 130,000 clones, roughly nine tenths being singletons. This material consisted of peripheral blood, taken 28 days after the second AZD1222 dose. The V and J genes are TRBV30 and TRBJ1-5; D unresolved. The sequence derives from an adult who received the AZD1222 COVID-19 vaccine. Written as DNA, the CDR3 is TGTGCCTGGAGGGCGCGAGGTGGGTATAGCAATCAGCCCCAGCATTTT. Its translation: CAWRARGGYSNQPQHF.